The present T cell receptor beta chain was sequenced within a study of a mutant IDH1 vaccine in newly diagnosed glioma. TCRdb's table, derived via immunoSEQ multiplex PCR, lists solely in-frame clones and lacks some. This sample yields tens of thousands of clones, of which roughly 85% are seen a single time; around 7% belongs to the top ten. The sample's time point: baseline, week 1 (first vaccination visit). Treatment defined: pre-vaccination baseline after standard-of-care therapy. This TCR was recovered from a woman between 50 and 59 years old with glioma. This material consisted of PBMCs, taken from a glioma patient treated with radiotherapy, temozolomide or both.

CDR3 DNA: TGTGCCACCAAACAGGGTGATCAGCCCCAGCATTTT. Translation: CATKQGDQPQHF. The V call is TRBV2, the J call TRBJ1-5; TRBD1 might be the D (6 bases). The germline CDR1 and CDR2 sequences are SNHLY and FYNNEI. This CDR3 is built from 12 residues. V was shortened by 10 bases and J by 5 bases, with 12 bases between the two germline ends.